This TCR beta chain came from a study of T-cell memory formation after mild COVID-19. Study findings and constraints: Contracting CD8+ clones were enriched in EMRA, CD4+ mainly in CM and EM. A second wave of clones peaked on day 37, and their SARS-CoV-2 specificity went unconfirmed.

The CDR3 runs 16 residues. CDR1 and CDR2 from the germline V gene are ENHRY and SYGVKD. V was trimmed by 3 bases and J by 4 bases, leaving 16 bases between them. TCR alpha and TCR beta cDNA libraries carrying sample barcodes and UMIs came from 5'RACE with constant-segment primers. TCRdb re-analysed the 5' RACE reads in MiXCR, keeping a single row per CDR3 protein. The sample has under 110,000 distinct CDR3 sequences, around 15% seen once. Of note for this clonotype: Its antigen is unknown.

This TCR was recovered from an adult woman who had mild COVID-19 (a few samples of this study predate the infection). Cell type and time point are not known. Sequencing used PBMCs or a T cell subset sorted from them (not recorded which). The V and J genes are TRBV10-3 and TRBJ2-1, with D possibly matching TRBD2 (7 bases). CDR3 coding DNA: TGTGCCATCAGTGAATTAGGGGGGGCTGGTTACAATGAGCAGTTCTTC. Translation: CAISELGGAGYNEQFF.